These 22 T cell receptor beta chains were sequenced from one sample in a study of response to subunit inactivated influenza vaccine. TCRdb re-called the RT-PCR reads through MiXCR, storing one row per CDR3 protein. Altogether about 620,000 distinct CDR3 sequences are present, around 10% being singletons, with the ten largest covering about 10%. This sample was shared with a second study, whose subject was T cells expressing NK-cell markers. That investigation notes: It was by 5'RACE template switching with UMIs that TCR beta cDNA was made.

The sequencing here drew on PBMCs from blood, taken on the day of vaccination. These receptor sequences come from a man aged 50 or older who received an inactivated influenza vaccine.

The chain couples TRBV12-3 or TRBV12-4 to TRBJ2-3; D may be TRBD1 or TRBD2 (5 bases each). This CDR3 region has 13 residues. V dropped 6 bases and J dropped 4 bases, with 11 bases sitting between them. The CDR3 sequence is CASRAGSPDTQYF. The CDR3 DNA is TGTGCCAGCAGGGCAGGGAGTCCAGATACGCAGTATTTT.

The chain uses TRBV6-2 or TRBV6-3 and TRBJ2-4, with 12 positions matching TRBD2. The junction had 12 bases not matched to a gene; V was cut back by 2 bases and J by 1 base. CDR3 length: 20 amino acids. In germline, CDR1 is MNHEY, CDR2 SVGEGT. The CDR3 loop is CASSYKASGRDQGAKNIQYF. In nucleotides, the CDR3 is TGTGCCAGCAGTTACAAGGCTAGCGGGAGGGACCAGGGGGCCAAAAACATTCAGTACTTC.

This clonotype was found many times. The CDR3 nucleotides read TGTGCCAGTAGGGACTTAAGGAGCTCCTACAATGAGCAGTTCTTC. The encoded protein is CASRDLRSSYNEQFF. J is TRBJ2-1 and V is TRBV12-3 or TRBV12-4, with a weak D call TRBD2 (6 bases). The CDR3 is 15 amino acids. V lost 9 bases and J lost 0, with 15 bases in between.

J is TRBJ2-6 and V is TRBV7-2; D gene unclear. The V gene lost 1 base and the J gene lost 0 bases, with 10 bases spanning the gap. This CDR3 comprises 17 residues. Germline values: CDR1 SGHTA, CDR2 FQGNSA. CDR3 DNA: TGTGCCAGCAGCTTAGGAATATGGCACTCTGGGGCCAACGTCCTGACTTTC. Amino acids: CASSLGIWHSGANVLTF.

This clonotype was detected many times. The chain joins TRBV21-1 to TRBJ2-7; the table assigns TRBD1, which was not confirmed against the DNA. TRBV21-1 is a known pseudogene. The CDR3 has 15 amino acids. DNA of the CDR3: TGTGCCAGCAGCAACACCCTTCAGGGATCCTACGAGCAGTACTTC. It specifies CASSNTLQGSYEQYF.

The rearrangement links TRBV9 to TRBJ2-2; D unclear. The CDR3 sequence is 12 residues long. Germline V gene data show CDR1 as SGDLS and CDR2 as YYNGEE. V gave up 3 bases and J gave up 7 bases, with 7 bases separating them. In nucleotides, the CDR3 is TGTGCCAGCAGCGAAGGTAGCGGGGAGCTGTTTTTT. Translating it yields CASSEGSGELFF.

In this sample, this clonotype turned up many times. The V and J genes are TRBV12-3 or TRBV12-4 and TRBJ2-1; TRBD2 matches at 10 bases. V was pared by 6 bases and J by 7 bases, with 3 bases of the junction left unmatched. CDR3 length: 13 amino acids. The CDR3 is CASRGLALNEQFF. DNA for the CDR3: TGTGCCAGCAGGGGACTAGCGTTAAATGAGCAGTTCTTC.

The table lists this clonotype with a few counts. As DNA, the CDR3 is TGTGCCAGCAGTGAAAGCGCAGGAACCCCTTGGTATGGCTACACCTTC. It specifies CASSESAGTPWYGYTF. The chain uses TRBV6-1 and TRBJ1-2; the D is unclear. V lost 2 bases and J lost 5, with 18 bases in between. The CDR3 runs to 16 residues. CDR1 and CDR2 (germline): MNHNS, SASEGT.

This clonotype was counted a few times. This sequence joins TRBV20-1 and TRBJ2-1; D is unclear. Looked up from germline, CDR1 is DFQATT and CDR2 is SNEGSKA (reference sequence). This CDR3 has 15 residues. Trimming cost V 3 bases and J 2 bases, with 14 bases left between them. CDR3 nucleotide sequence: TGCAGTGCTAGGCAGGACGTCCTGGCCTACAATGAGCAGTTCTTC. Amino acids: CSARQDVLAYNEQFF.

Only a few counts were recorded for this clonotype. V is TRBV5-5 and J is TRBJ2-2; the D gene is possibly TRBD2 (6 bases). In germline, CDR1 is SGHKS, CDR2 YYEKEE (reference sequence). This CDR3 comprises 15 residues. V was cut by 2 bases and J by 4 bases, with 12 bases left in between. CDR3 protein: CASSFTGVGTGELFF. CDR3 DNA sequence: TGTGCCAGCAGCTTCACGGGAGTGGGCACCGGGGAGCTGTTTTTT.

The J gene is TRBJ2-7, the V gene TRBV29-1; possibly TRBD2 for D (5 bases). This CDR3 has 14 amino acids. Per germline, CDR1 SQVTM and CDR2 ANQGSEA. V lost 4 bases to trimming and J lost 5 bases, with 18 bases between them. CDR3 DNA: TGCAGCGTTGCATTTTACGAGGGTAGGAACGAGCAGTACTTC. Amino acid sequence: CSVAFYEGRNEQYF.

The J gene is TRBJ2-1, the V gene TRBV24-1; a possible D gene is TRBD1 (5 bases). Trimming shortened V by 2 bases and J by 3 bases, and 10 bases separated the two germline ends. The length of the CDR3 is 15 residues. Germline CDR1 is KGHDR and CDR2 is SFDVKD. DNA for the CDR3: TGTGCCACCAGTGATTCGACTCAGGGCTACAATGAGCAGTTCTTC. Residues: CATSDSTQGYNEQFF.

This clonotype showed up just a few times. The J gene is TRBJ2-7, the V gene TRBV20-1; D is unresolved. In germline, CDR1 is DFQATT, CDR2 SNEGSKA (reference sequence). V gave up 0 bases and J gave up 3 bases, with 18 bases separating them. The CDR3 is 16 amino acids. The CDR3 sequence is CSARDLWSETFYEQYF. CDR3 DNA: TGCAGTGCTAGAGATCTCTGGTCCGAAACCTTCTACGAGCAGTACTTC.

This clonotype was seen a few times. The chain links TRBV20-1 to TRBJ1-1; D unclear. The CDR3 covers 14 residues. Deletions cut 0 bases from V and 0 bases from J, with 8 bases between. The germline gives CDR1 DFQATT, CDR2 SNEGSKA (reference sequence). The CDR3 DNA is TGCAGTGCTAGAGACCCACGAATGAACACTGAAGCTTTCTTT. Translated: CSARDPRMNTEAFF.

This sequence joins TRBV10-3 and TRBJ1-5, with D unresolved. The CDR3 length is 14 residues. The germline gives CDR1 ENHRY, CDR2 SYGVKD. V was shortened by 4 bases and J by 2 bases, with 9 bases between the two germline ends. The CDR3 DNA follows: TGTGCCATCAGTGTGGACTGGGGCAATCAGCCCCAGCATTTT. It yields the protein CAISVDWGNQPQHF.

J is TRBJ1-1 and V is TRBV6-1; D is unclear. The CDR3 length is 10 residues. Trimming removed 1 base at V and 12 bases at J, with 6 bases between. The germline V gene has CDR1 MNHNS and CDR2 SASEGT. The CDR3 nucleotides read TGTGCCAGCAGTGAAGTTGGGACTTTCTTT. As protein: CASSEVGTFF.

The CDR3 loop is CASSSRRDRSANEKLFF. For the CDR3, the DNA is TGCGCCAGCAGCTCCCGACGGGACAGGAGCGCTAATGAAAAACTGTTTTTT. The chain recombines TRBV5-1 with TRBJ1-4, with 8 bases identical to TRBD1. The CDR3 is made up of 17 amino acids. Germline CDR1 SGHRS, CDR2 YFSETQ. V lost 3 bases and J lost 3; bases outside the gene matches: 10.

This clonotype was counted ten times or more. This sequence joins TRBV12-3 or TRBV12-4 and TRBJ2-3, with TRBD2 matching over 8 bases. V dropped 3 bases and J dropped 2; count of bases not matched to a gene: 4. The CDR3 is made up of 15 amino acids. CDR3 coding DNA: TGTGCCAGCAGTTTTAGCGGGACCTTCACAGATACGCAGTATTTT. It codes for CASSFSGTFTDTQYF.

The gene calls are TRBV14 and TRBJ2-3; TRBD2 is a possible D gene (6 bases). V shed 2 bases and J shed 3 bases, with 15 bases lying between them. This CDR3 region has 16 residues. Germline CDR1 reads SGHDN; CDR2 reads FVKESK. Here the CDR3 reads CASSQPRIRGTDTQYF. As DNA, the CDR3 is TGTGCCAGCAGCCAACCTCGGATTCGGGGGACAGATACGCAGTATTTT.

This clonotype was found a few times. J is TRBJ2-7 and V is TRBV20-1; D is unresolved. The CDR3 totals 13 residues. From germline, CDR1 is DFQATT and CDR2 SNEGSKA (reference sequence). The ends were cut back, 3 bases at V and 2 bases at J, with 11 bases in the middle. CDR3 protein: CSASEETAYEQYF. CDR3 nucleotide sequence: TGCAGTGCTAGTGAGGAGACCGCCTACGAGCAGTACTTC.

V usage is TRBV5-1 and J usage is TRBJ2-1; D is unclear. With 2 bases removed from V and 9 bases from J, the gap between germline ends came to 18 bases. There are 15 residues in the CDR3. Germline V lookup: CDR1 SGHRS, CDR2 YFSETQ. This CDR3 reads CASSFTLVSSVEQFF. DNA of the CDR3: TGCGCCAGCAGCTTTACGTTGGTCTCCTCGGTTGAGCAGTTCTTC. The entire variable domain, with the rest obtained from reference TRBV5-1 and TRBJ2-1, is as follows: KAGVTQTPRYLIKTRGQQVTLSCSPISGHRSVSWYQQTPGQGLQFLFEYFSETQRNKGNFPGRFSGRQFSNSRSEMNVSTLELGDSALYLCASSFTLVSSVEQFFGPGTRLTVL.

The rearrangement uses TRBV7-2 and TRBJ2-1, with 9 bases that match TRBD1. Per the germline V gene, CDR1 is SGHTA and CDR2 is FQGNSA. V lost 7 bases to trimming and J lost 0 bases; unmatched junction nucleotides: 7. CDR3 size: 16 residues. As DNA, the CDR3 is TGTGCCAGCATCCTACTGACAGGGGGCTCCTACAATGAGCAGTTCTTC. This translates into CASILLTGGSYNEQFF.